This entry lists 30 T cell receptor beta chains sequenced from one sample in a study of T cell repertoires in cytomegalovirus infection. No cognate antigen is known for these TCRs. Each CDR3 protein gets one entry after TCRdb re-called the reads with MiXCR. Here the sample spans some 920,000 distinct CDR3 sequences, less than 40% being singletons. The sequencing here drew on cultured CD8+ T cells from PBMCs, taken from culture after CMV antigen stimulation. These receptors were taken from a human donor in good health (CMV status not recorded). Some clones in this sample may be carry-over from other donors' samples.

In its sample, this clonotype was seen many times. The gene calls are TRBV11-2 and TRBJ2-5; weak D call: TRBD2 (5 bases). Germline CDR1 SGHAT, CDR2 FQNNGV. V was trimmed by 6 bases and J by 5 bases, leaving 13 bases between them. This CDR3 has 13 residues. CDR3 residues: CASSHGLRETQYF. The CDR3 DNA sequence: TGTGCCAGCAGTCATGGACTTCGGGAGACCCAGTACTTC.

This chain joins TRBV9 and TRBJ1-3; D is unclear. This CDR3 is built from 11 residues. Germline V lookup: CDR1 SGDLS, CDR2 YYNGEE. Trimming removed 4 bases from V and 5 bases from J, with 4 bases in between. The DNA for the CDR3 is TGTGCCAGCAGCTCCCGAAACACCATATATTTT. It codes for CASSSRNTIYF. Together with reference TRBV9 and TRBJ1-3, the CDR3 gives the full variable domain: DSGVTQTPKHLITATGQRVTLRCSPRSGDLSVYWYQQSLDQGLQFLIQYYNGEERAKGNILERFSAQQFPDLHSELNLSSLELGDSALYFCASSSRNTIYFGEGSWLTVV.

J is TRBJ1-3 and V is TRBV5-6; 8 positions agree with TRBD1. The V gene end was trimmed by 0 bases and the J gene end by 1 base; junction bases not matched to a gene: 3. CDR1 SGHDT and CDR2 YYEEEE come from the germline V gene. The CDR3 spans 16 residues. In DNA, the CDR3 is TGTGCCAGCAGCTTGGACAGGGGGAAGTCTGGAAACACCATATATTTT. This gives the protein CASSLDRGKSGNTIYF.

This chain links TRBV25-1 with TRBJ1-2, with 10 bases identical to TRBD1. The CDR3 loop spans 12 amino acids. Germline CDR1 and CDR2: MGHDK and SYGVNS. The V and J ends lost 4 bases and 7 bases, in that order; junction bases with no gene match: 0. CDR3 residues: CASSGQGAGYTF. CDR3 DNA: TGTGCCAGCAGTGGACAGGGGGCTGGCTACACCTTC.

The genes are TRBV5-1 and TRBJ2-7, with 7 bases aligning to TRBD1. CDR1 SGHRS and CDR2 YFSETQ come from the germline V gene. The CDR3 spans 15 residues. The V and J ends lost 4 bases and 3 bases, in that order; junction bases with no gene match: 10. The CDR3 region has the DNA TGCGCCAGCAGCCTGACAGGGACAGCGAACTACGAGCAGTACTTC. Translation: CASSLTGTANYEQYF.

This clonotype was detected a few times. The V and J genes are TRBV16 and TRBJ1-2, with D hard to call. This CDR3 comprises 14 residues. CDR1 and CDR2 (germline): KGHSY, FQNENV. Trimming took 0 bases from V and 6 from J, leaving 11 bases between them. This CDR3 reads CASSQSRVPDGYTF. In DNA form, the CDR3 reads TGTGCCAGCAGCCAATCAAGAGTACCTGATGGCTACACCTTC. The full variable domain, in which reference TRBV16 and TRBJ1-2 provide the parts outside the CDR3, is GEEVAQTPKHLVRGEGQKAKLYCAPIKGHSYVFWYQQVLKNEFKFLISFQNENVFDETGMPKERFSAKCLPNSPCSLEIQATKLEDSAVYFCASSQSRVPDGYTFGSGTRLTVV.

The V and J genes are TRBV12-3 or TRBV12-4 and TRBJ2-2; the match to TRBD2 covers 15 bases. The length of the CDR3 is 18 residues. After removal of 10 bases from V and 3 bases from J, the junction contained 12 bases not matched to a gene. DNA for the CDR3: TGTGCCAACAGGAGGACTAGCGGGGGGGCTAGGGACACCGGGGAGCTGTTTTTT. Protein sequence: CANRRTSGGARDTGELFF.

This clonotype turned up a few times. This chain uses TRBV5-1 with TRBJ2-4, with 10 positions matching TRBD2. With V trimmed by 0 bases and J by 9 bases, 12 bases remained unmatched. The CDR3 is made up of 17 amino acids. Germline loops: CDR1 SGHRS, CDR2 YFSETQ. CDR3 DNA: TGCGCCAGCAGCTTGGAATTTAGCGGGGGGACGGGGAGCATTCAGTACTTC. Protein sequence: CASSLEFSGGTGSIQYF. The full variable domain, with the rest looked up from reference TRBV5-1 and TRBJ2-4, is KAGVTQTPRYLIKTRGQQVTLSCSPISGHRSVSWYQQTPGQGLQFLFEYFSETQRNKGNFPGRFSGRQFSNSRSEMNVSTLELGDSALYLCASSLEFSGGTGSIQYFGAGTRLSVL.

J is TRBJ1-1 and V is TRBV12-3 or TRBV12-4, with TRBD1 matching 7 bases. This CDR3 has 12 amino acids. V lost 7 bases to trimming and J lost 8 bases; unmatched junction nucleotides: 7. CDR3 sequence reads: CASNSGTAEAFF. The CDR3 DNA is TGTGCCAGCAACTCTGGGACAGCAGAAGCTTTCTTT.

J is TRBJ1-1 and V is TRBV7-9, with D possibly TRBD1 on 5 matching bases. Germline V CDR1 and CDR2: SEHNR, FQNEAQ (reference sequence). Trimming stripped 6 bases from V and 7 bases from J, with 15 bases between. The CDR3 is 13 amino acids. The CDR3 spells CASSPPGDVEAFF. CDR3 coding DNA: TGTGCCAGCAGTCCCCCCGGGGACGTTGAAGCTTTCTTT.

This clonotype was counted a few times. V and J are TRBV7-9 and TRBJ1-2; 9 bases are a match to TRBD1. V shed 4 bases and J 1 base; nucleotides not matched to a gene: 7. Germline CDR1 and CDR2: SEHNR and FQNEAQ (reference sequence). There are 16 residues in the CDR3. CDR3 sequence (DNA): TGTGCCAGCAGCTCCGGGACAGGGACTCTTAACTATGGCTACACCTTC. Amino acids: CASSSGTGTLNYGYTF.

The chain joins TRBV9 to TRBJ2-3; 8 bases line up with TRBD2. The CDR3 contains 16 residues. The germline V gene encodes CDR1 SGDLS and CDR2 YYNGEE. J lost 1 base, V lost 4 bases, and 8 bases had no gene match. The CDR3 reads CASSLAGTSRTDTQYF. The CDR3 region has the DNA TGTGCCAGCAGCCTGGCCGGGACTAGTCGCACAGATACGCAGTATTTT.

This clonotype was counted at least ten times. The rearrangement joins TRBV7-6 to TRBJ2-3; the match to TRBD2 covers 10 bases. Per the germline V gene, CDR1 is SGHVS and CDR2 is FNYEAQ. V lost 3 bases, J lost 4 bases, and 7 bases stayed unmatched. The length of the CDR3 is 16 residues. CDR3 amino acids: CASSFQRGGRADTQYF. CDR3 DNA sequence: TGTGCCAGCAGCTTCCAGCGGGGGGGCCGGGCAGATACGCAGTATTTT. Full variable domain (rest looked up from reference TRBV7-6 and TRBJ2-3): GAGVSQSPRYKVTKRGQDVALRCDPISGHVSLYWYRQALGQGPEFLTYFNYEAQQDKSGLPNDRFSAERPEGSISTLTIQRTEQRDSAMYRCASSFQRGGRADTQYFGPGTRLTVL.

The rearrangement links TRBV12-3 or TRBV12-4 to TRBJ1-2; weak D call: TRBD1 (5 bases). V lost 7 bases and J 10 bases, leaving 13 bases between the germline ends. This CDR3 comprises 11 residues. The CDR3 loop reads CASKAGFVYTF. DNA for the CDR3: TGTGCCAGCAAAGCAGGGTTTGTCTACACCTTC.

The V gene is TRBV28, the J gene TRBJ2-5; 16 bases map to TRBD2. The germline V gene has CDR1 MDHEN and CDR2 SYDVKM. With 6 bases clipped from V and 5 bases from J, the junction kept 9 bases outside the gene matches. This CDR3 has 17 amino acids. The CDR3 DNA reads TGTGCCAGCAGCCCCGGGACTAGCGGGAGGGCTCAGGAGACCCAGTACTTC. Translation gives CASSPGTSGRAQETQYF. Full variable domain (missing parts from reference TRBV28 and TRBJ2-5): DVKVTQSSRYLVKRTGEKVFLECVQDMDHENMFWYRQDPGLGLRLIYFSYDVKMKEKGDIPEGYSVSREKKERFSLILESASTNQTSMYLCASSPGTSGRAQETQYFGPGTRLLVL.

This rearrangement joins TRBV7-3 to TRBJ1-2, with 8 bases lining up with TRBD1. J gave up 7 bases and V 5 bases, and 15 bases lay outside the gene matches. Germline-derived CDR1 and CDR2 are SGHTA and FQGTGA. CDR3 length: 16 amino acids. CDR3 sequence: CASSPRPLQGVFGYTF. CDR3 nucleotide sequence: TGTGCCAGCAGCCCTAGGCCGTTACAGGGGGTATTTGGCTACACCTTC.

CDR3: CASSQGPGTGILGTEAFF. In nucleotides, the CDR3 is TGCGCCAGCAGCCAAGGCCCAGGGACAGGGATTTTGGGCACTGAAGCTTTCTTT. The chain carries TRBV4-1 and TRBJ1-1, with 9 positions matching TRBD1. The CDR3 consists of 18 residues. V shed 1 base, J shed 4 bases, and the junction held 13 bases outside the gene matches. From germline, CDR1 is MGHRA and CDR2 YSYEKL.

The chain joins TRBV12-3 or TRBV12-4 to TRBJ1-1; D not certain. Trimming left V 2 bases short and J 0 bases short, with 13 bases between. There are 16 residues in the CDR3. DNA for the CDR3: TGTGCCAGCAGTTTAACGCTCCGTTCTTTGAACACTGAAGCTTTCTTT. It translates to CASSLTLRSLNTEAFF.

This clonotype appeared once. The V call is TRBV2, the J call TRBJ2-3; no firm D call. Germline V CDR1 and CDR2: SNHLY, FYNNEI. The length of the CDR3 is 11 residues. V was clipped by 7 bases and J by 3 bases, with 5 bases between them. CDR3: CASIMTDTQYF. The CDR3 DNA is TGTGCCAGCATAATGACAGATACGCAGTATTTT.

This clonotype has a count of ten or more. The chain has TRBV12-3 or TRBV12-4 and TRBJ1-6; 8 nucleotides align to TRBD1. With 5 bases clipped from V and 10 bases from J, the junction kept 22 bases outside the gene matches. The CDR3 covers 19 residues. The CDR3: CASSLPDRVGPIRHSPLHF. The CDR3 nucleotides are TGTGCCAGCAGTCTCCCGGACAGGGTTGGGCCCATTCGCCACTCACCCCTCCACTTT.

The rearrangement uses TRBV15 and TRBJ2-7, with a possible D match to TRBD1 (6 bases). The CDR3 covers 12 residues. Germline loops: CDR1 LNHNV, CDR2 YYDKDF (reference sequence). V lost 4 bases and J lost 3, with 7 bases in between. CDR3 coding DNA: TGTGCCACCAGCAAGGGGGACTACGAGCAGTACTTC. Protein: CATSKGDYEQYF.

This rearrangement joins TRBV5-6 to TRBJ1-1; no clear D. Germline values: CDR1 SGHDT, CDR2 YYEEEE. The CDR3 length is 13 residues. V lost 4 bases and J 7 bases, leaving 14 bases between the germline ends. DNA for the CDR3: TGTGCCAGCAGCATCCAGGAGTCGGATGAAGCTTTCTTT. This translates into CASSIQESDEAFF. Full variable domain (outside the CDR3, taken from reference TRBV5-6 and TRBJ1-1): DAGVTQSPTHLIKTRGQQVTLRCSPKSGHDTVSWYQQALGQGPQFIFQYYEEEERQRGNFPDRFSGHQFPNYSSELNVNALLLGDSALYLCASSIQESDEAFFGQGTRLTVV.

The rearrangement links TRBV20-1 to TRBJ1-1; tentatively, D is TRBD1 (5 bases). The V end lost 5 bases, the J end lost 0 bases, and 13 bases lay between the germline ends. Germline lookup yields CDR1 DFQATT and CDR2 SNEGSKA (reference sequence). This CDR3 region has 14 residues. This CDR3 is CSAFREGMNTEAFF. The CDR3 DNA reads TGCAGTGCTTTCAGGGAAGGCATGAACACTGAAGCTTTCTTT.

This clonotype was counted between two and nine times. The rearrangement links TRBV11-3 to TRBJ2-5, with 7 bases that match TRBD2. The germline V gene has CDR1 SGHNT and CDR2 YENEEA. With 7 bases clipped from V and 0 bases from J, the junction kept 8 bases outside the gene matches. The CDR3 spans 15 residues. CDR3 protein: CASNIEGGYQETQYF. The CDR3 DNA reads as TGTGCCAGCAATATTGAGGGAGGGTACCAAGAGACCCAGTACTTC.

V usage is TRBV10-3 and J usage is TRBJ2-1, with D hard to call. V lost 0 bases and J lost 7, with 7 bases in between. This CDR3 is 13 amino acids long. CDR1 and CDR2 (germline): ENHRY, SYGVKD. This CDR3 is CAISESTGNEQFF. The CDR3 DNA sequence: TGTGCCATCAGTGAGTCTACTGGTAATGAGCAGTTCTTC.

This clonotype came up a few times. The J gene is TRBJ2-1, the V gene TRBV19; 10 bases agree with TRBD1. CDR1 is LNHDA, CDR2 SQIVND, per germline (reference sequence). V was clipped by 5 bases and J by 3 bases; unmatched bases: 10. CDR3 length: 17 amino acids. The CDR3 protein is CASSAGTGVGYYNEQFF. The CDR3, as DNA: TGTGCCAGTAGTGCCGGGACAGGGGTTGGCTACTACAATGAGCAGTTCTTC.

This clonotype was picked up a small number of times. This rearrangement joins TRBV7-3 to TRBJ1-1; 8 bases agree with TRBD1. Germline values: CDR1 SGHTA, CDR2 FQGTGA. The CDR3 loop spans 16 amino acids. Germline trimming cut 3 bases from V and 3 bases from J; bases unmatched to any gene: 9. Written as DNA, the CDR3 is TGTGCCAGCAGCTTGACAGGGGAGGGATCGGACACTGAAGCTTTCTTT. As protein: CASSLTGEGSDTEAFF.

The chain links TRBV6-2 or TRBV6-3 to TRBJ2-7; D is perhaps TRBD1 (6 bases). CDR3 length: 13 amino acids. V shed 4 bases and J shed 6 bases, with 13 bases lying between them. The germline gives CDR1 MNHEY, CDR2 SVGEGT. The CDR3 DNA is TGTGCCAGCAGTTTAAGGACAGACGGCGAGCAGTACGTC. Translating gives CASSLRTDGEQYV.

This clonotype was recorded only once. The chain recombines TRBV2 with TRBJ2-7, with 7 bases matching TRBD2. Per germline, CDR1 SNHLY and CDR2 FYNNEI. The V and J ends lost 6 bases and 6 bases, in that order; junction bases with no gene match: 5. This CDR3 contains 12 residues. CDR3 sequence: CASRGGRVEQYV. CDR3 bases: TGTGCCAGCAGGGGAGGGAGGGTCGAGCAGTACGTC.

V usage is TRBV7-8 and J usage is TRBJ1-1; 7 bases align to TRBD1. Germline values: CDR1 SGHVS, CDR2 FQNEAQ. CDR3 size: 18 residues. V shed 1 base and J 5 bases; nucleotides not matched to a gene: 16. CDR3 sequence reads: CASSLGRGGMAEQTEAFF. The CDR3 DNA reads TGTGCCAGCAGCTTAGGGCGAGGGGGCATGGCCGAACAAACTGAAGCTTTCTTT.